This paragraph covers one T cell receptor (beta chain) sequence. What it binds is unknown. At the DNA level, this CDR3 is encoded by other sequences in the same sample as well. The CDR3 is 12 residues long. Trimming left V 2 bases short and J 5 bases short, with 4 bases between. Germline V CDR1 and CDR2: SEHNR, FQNEAQ (reference sequence). This record comes from a study of shared clonotypes between healthy human individuals. The wider study: A couple of female and three male donors aged 18 to 49 were enrolled.

Deep-level assay runs were performed. Method: immunoSEQ multiplex PCR; TCRdb's copy keeps in-frame clones and lacks some. The repertoire holds about 1.9 million clones, with 93% as singletons. General study points: The expectation was that sequencing depth would affect clonotype sharing among donors.

Terminally differentiated effector memory CD45RA+ cells were excluded by CCR7 positive selection of CD45RO-negative cells. The V call is TRBV7-9, the J call TRBJ2-1; the D is unclear. Material: naive CD8+ T cells from PBMCs. The origin of this receptor is a man younger than 35 in good health. Some clones in this sample may be carry-over from other donors' samples. CDR3 protein: CASSLTDNEQFF. In nucleotides, the CDR3 is TGTGCCAGCAGCTTAACAGACAATGAGCAGTTCTTC.